Shown below are 8 T cell receptor beta chains from a single sample sequenced in a study of T cell repertoires in cytomegalovirus infection. TCRdb re-called the reads through MiXCR, storing one row per CDR3 protein. The sample consists of a few hundred thousand distinct CDR3 sequences, 26% of them appearing once. Material for sequencing was PBMCs. Receptors originate from a human donor in good health (CMV status not recorded). Some clones in this sample may be carry-over from other donors' samples.

CDR3 in amino acids: CASSLSEGAYSPLHF. DNA of the CDR3: TGTGCCAGCAGTTTATCGGAAGGGGCCTATTCACCCCTCCACTTT. The J gene is TRBJ1-6, the V gene TRBV28, with a possible D match to TRBD1 (5 bases). CDR1 and CDR2 from the germline V gene are MDHEN and SYDVKM. The V and J ends lost 1 base and 8 bases respectively, with 12 bases between them. The CDR3 runs to 15 residues.

The V gene is TRBV11-2, the J gene TRBJ1-3, with D unresolved. Germline CDR1 SGHAT, CDR2 FQNNGV. There are 12 residues in the CDR3. The germline V and J ends were trimmed by 5 bases and 4 bases, with 6 bases remaining between them. In DNA form, the CDR3 reads TGTGCCAGCAGCGTATCAGGAAACACCATATATTTT. Its translation is CASSVSGNTIYF.

The V call is TRBV10-3, the J call TRBJ1-1, with D unresolved. This CDR3 is 16 amino acids long. The V gene lost 0 bases and the J gene lost 4 bases, with 15 bases spanning the gap. Germline-derived CDR1 and CDR2 are ENHRY and SYGVKD. The CDR3 sequence is CAISESGRSPITEAFF. For the CDR3, the DNA is TGTGCCATCAGTGAGTCGGGGAGGAGTCCAATCACTGAAGCTTTCTTT.

The V call is TRBV14, the J call TRBJ2-1; 9 positions agree with TRBD2. The CDR3 covers 19 residues. CDR1 and CDR2 from the germline V gene are SGHDN and FVKESK. Trimming at V came to 0 bases and at J to 0 bases, leaving 9 bases not matched to a gene. The CDR3 DNA is TGTGCCAGCAGCCAAGATCCCCGACTAGCGGCCTCCTCCTACAATGAGCAGTTCTTC. The encoded protein is CASSQDPRLAASSYNEQFF.

This clonotype was seen once. The rearrangement joins TRBV12-3 or TRBV12-4 to TRBJ1-2; D ambiguous. V lost 6 bases and J lost 5, with 10 bases in between. This CDR3 has 12 residues. The CDR3 DNA reads as TGTGCCAGCAGCCTCACGAGGTATGGCTACACCTTC. Translated: CASSLTRYGYTF.

This clonotype has only a few counts. This chain connects TRBV28 to TRBJ1-2; D remains ambiguous. Germline V lookup: CDR1 MDHEN, CDR2 SYDVKM. Trimming cost V 4 bases and J 4 bases, with 10 bases left between them. The CDR3 sequence is 13 residues long. In DNA form, the CDR3 reads TGTGCCAGCAGTTCCGACTGGGTCTATGGCTACACCTTC. Protein: CASSSDWVYGYTF.

In its sample, this clonotype was seen many times. The chain has TRBV7-2 and TRBJ2-3; D gene ambiguous. Germline V CDR1 and CDR2: SGHTA, FQGNSA. CDR3 length: 12 amino acids. With 5 bases removed from V and 4 bases from J, the gap between germline ends came to 7 bases. The DNA of the CDR3 is TGTGCCAGCAGCCCTGGGGCAGATACGCAGTATTTT. Protein: CASSPGADTQYF.

In its sample, this clonotype was seen many times. The chain combines TRBV7-8 with TRBJ2-5, with TRBD2 matching over 10 bases. The CDR3 is 15 amino acids. Trimming cost V 4 bases and J 5 bases; bases outside gene matches: 7. CDR1 SGHVS and CDR2 FQNEAQ come from the germline V gene. The CDR3 region is CASSSEAGGRETQYF. The CDR3 DNA sequence: TGTGCCAGCAGCTCGGAAGCGGGAGGGCGGGAGACCCAGTACTTC.